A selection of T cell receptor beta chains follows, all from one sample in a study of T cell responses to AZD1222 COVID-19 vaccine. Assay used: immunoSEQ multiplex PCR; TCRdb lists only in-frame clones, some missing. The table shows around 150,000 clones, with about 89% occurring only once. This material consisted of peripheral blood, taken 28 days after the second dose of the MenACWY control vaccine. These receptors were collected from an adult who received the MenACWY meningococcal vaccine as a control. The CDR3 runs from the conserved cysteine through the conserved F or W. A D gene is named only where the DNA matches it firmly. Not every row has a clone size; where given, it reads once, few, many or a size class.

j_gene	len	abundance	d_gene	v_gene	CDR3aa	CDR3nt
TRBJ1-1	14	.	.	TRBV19	CASREQGWGTEAFF	TGTGCCAGTAGGGAACAGGGCTGGGGCACTGAAGCTTTCTTT
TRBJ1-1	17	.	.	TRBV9	CASSVGGGARGFPEAFF	TGTGCCAGCAGCGTAGGCGGGGGGGCGCGGGGTTTCCCTGAAGCTTTCTTT
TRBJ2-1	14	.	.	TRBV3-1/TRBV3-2	CASTTRGQGYEQFF	TGTGCCAGCACCACAAGAGGGCAGGGATATGAGCAGTTCTTC
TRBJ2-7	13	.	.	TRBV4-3	CASSQELAYEQYF	TGCGCCAGCAGCCAAGAACTAGCTTACGAGCAGTACTTC
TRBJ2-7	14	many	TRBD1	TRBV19	CASSMRQGGYEQYF	TGTGCCAGTAGTATGAGACAGGGGGGCTACGAGCAGTACTTC
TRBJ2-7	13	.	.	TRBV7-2	CASSSKQGYEQYF	TGTGCCAGCAGCTCCAAACAGGGATACGAGCAGTACTTC
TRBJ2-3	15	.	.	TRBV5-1	CASSLAGQGTDTQYF	TGCGCCAGCAGCTTGGCGGGGCAGGGGACAGATACGCAGTATTTT
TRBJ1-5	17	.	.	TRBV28	CASSLKGLGTSNQPQHF	TGTGCCAGCAGTTTAAAGGGACTCGGGACAAGCAATCAGCCCCAGCATTTT
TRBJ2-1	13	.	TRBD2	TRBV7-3	CASSPGGTNEQFF	TGTGCCAGCAGCCCGGGGGGGACCAATGAGCAGTTCTTC
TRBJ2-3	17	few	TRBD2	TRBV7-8	CASSLASSGSSTDTQYF	TGTGCCAGCAGCTTAGCGAGTAGCGGGTCTAGCACAGATACGCAGTATTTT
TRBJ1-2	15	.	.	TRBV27	CASSLRQAGAYGYTF	TGTGCCAGCAGTTTAAGACAGGCCGGGGCCTATGGCTACACCTTC
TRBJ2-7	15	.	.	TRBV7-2	CASSSKGQGSYEQYF	TGTGCCAGCAGCTCGAAGGGGCAGGGCAGTTACGAGCAGTACTTC
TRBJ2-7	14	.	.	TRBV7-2	CASSSQKDRYEQYF	TGTGCCAGCAGCTCTCAAAAGGACCGCTACGAGCAGTACTTC
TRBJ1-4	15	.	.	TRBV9	CASSVAGEGNEKLFF	TGTGCCAGCAGCGTCGCAGGGGAAGGGAATGAAAAACTGTTTTTT
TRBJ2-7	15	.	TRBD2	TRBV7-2	CASSLEVAGPYEQYF	TGTGCCAGCAGCTTAGAGGTAGCGGGGCCCTACGAGCAGTACTTC
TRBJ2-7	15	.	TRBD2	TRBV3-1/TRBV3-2	CASSQAGLAAYEQYF	TGTGCCAGCAGCCAAGCGGGACTAGCGGCCTACGAGCAGTACTTC
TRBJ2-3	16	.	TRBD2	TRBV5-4	CASAKEAGERTDTQYF	TGTGCCAGCGCTAAAGAGGCGGGAGAACGCACAGATACGCAGTATTTT
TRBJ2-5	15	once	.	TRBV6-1	CASSELGLSQETQYF	TGTGCCAGCAGTGAATTGGGACTCTCACAAGAGACCCAGTACTTC
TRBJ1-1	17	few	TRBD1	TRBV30	CAWTKDRVLDMNTEAFF	TGTGCCTGGACTAAGGACAGGGTGCTGGATATGAACACTGAAGCTTTCTTT
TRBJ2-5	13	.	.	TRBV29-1	CSVDAGGRETQYF	TGCAGCGTTGATGCCGGGGGCCGGGAGACCCAGTACTTC
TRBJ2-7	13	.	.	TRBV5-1	CASSWTASYEQYF	TGCGCCAGCTCTTGGACTGCCTCCTACGAGCAGTACTTC
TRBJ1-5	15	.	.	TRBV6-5	CASSLRARGNQPQHF	TGTGCCAGCAGCCTCCGGGCCCGCGGAAATCAGCCCCAGCATTTT
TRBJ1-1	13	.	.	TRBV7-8	CASSRVLNTEAFF	TGTGCCAGCAGCCGGGTCCTGAACACTGAAGCTTTCTTT
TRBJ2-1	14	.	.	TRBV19	CASSIVRRVNEQFF	TGTGCCAGTAGTATAGTTCGACGGGTGAATGAGCAGTTCTTC
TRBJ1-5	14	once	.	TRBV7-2	CASSLARVNQPQHF	TGTGCCAGCAGCTTAGCCCGTGTCAATCAGCCCCAGCATTTT
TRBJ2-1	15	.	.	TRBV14	CASREGLSSYNEQFF	TGTGCCAGCAGGGAGGGACTCTCATCCTACAATGAGCAGTTCTTC
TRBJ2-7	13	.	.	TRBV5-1	CASSLAEAGNQYF	TGCGCCAGCAGCTTGGCCGAGGCAGGCAACCAGTACTTC
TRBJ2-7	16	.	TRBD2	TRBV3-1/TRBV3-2	CASSQGSAGGGNEQYF	TGTGCCAGCAGCCAAGGGAGCGCGGGAGGTGGCAACGAGCAGTACTTC
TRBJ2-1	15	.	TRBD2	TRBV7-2	CASSPTSGTYNEQFF	TGTGCCAGCAGCCCGACTAGCGGAACCTACAATGAGCAGTTCTTC
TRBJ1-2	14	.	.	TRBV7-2	CASSLGGLDYGYTF	TGTGCCAGCAGCTTAGGGGGGCTGGACTATGGCTACACCTTC
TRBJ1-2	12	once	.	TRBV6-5	CASKGDNYGYTF	TGTGCCAGCAAGGGAGATAACTATGGCTACACCTTC
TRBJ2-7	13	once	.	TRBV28	CASSLSQGGPQYF	TGTGCCAGCAGTTTATCGCAGGGGGGCCCCCAGTACTTC
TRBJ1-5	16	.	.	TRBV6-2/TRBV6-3	CASSYVGPDSNQPQHF	TGTGCCAGCAGTTATGTAGGGCCCGATAGCAATCAGCCCCAGCATTTT
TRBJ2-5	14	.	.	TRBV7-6	CASSLGASQETQYF	TGTGCCAGCAGCTTAGGGGCGTCGCAAGAGACCCAGTACTTC
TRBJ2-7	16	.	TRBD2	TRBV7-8	CASSKSLAGDYYEQYF	TGTGCCAGCAGCAAGTCACTAGCGGGGGATTACTACGAGCAGTACTTC
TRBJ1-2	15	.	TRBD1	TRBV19	CASSVPGTANYGYTF	TGTGCCAGTAGTGTCCCCGGGACAGCTAACTATGGCTACACCTTC
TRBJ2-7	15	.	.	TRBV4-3	CASSQDLGGAYEQYF	TGCGCCAGCAGCCAAGATCTCGGCGGGGCCTACGAGCAGTACTTC
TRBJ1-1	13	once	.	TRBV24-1	CATSDLLSTEAFF	TGTGCCACCAGTGATTTGCTGAGTACTGAAGCTTTCTTT
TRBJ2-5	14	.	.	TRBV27	CASSLLSNQETQYF	TGTGCCAGCAGTTTATTGTCGAACCAAGAGACCCAGTACTTC
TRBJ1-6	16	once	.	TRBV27	CASSSYLPSYNSPLHF	TGTGCCAGCAGTAGTTATCTGCCCTCCTATAATTCACCCCTCCACTTT
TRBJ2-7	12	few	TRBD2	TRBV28	CASSLTSGTSYF	TGTGCCAGCAGTCTGACTAGCGGGACTTCGTACTTC
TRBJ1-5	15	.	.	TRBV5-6	CASSSLPEGGQPQHF	TGTGCCAGCAGCTCGTTACCTGAGGGGGGGCAGCCCCAGCATTTT
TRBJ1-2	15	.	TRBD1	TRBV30	CAWSAGQPGSYGYTF	TGTGCCTGGAGCGCGGGACAGCCCGGGTCCTATGGCTACACCTTC
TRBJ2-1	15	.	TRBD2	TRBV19	CASGKAGVAYNEQFF	TGTGCCAGTGGAAAAGCGGGGGTAGCCTACAATGAGCAGTTCTTC
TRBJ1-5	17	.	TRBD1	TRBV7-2	CASSSSTGTGVNQPQHF	TGTGCCAGCAGCTCATCCACGGGGACAGGGGTCAATCAGCCCCAGCATTTT
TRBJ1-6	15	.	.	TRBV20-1	CSASAGDSYNSPLHF	TGCAGTGCTAGTGCTGGGGACTCCTATAATTCACCCCTCCACTTT
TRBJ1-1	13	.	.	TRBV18	CASSPTPNTEAFF	TGTGCCAGCTCACCGACACCGAACACTGAAGCTTTCTTT
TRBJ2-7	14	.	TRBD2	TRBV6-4	CASSRLAGAYEQYF	TGTGCCAGCAGCCGACTAGCGGGGGCCTACGAGCAGTACTTC
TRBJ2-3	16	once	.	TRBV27	CASSGDPGGHTDTQYF	TGTGCCAGCAGTGGGGACCCCGGCGGGCACACAGATACGCAGTATTTT
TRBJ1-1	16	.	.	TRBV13	CASSTPARREGTEAFF	TGTGCCAGCAGCACGCCCGCCCGCAGGGAGGGCACTGAAGCTTTCTTT